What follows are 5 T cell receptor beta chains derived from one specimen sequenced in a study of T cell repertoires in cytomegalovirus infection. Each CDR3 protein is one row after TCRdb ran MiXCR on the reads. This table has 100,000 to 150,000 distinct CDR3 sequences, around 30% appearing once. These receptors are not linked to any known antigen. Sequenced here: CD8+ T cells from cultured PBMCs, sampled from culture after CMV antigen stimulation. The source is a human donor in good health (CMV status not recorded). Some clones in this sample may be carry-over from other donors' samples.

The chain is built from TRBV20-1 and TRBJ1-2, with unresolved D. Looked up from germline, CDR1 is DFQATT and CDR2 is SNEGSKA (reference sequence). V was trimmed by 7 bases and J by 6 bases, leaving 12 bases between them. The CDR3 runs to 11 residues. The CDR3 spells CSGVGIHGYTF. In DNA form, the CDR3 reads TGCAGTGGAGTGGGGATTCATGGCTACACCTTC.

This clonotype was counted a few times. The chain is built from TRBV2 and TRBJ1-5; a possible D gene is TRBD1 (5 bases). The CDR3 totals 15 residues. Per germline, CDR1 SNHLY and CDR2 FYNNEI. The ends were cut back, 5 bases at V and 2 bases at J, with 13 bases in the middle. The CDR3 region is CASSPSWGGNQPQHF. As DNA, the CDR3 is TGTGCCAGCAGTCCATCTTGGGGGGGCAATCAGCCCCAGCATTTT.

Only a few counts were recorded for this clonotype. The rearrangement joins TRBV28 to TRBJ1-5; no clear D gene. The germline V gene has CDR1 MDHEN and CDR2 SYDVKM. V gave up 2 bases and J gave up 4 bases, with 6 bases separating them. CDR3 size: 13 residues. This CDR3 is CASSLIGNQPQHF. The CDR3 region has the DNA TGTGCCAGCAGTTTAATAGGGAATCAGCCCCAGCATTTT.

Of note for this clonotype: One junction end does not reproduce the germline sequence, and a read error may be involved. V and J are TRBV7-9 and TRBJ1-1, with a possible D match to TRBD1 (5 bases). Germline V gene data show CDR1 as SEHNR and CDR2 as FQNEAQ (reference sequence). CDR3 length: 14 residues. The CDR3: CASSLDNPNTVAFF. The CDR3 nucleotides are TGTGCCAGCAGCTTGGACAATCCTAACACTGTAGCTTTCTTT.

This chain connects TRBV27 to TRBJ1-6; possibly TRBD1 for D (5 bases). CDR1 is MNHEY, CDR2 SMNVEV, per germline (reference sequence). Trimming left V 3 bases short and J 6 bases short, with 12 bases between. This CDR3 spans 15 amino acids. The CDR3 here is CASSFSQGGNSPLHF. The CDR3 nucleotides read TGTGCCAGCAGTTTCTCTCAGGGAGGTAATTCACCCCTCCACTTT.